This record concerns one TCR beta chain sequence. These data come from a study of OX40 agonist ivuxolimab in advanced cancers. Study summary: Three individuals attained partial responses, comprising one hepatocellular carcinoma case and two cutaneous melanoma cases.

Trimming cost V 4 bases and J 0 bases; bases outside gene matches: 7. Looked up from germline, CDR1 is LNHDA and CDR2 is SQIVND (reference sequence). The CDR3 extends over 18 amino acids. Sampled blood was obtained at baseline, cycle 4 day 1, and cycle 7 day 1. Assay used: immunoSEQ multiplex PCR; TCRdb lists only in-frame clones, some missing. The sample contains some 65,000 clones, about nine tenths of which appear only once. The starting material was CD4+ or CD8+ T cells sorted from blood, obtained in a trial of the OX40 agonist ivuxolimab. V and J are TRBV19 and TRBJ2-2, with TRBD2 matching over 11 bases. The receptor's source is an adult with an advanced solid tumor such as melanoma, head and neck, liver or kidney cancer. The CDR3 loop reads CASSRRTSGFANTGELFF. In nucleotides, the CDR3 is TGTGCCAGTAGTAGGAGGACTAGCGGGTTTGCGAACACCGGGGAGCTGTTTTTT. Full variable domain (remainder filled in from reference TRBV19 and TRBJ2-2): DGGITQSPKYLFRKEGQNVTLSCEQNLNHDAMYWYRQDPGQGLRLIYYSQIVNDFQKGDIAEGYSVSREKKESFPLTVTSAQKNPTAFYLCASSRRTSGFANTGELFFGEGSRLTVL.